Listed here are 30 T cell receptor beta chains from one sample, sequenced in a study of blood T cells in healthy people across ages. A second PCR, run for about 7 to 12 cycles, used a sample-barcoded 5' primer plus a J-beta primer mix. TCRdb re-called the 5' RACE reads through MiXCR, storing one row per CDR3 protein. This sample has about 1.4 million distinct CDR3 sequences, with 55% to 75% found just once. Sequenced sample: blood. Source of these receptors: a man between 18 and 29 years old in good health.

This clonotype has a handful of counts. The V and J genes are TRBV20-1 and TRBJ2-5; 13 nucleotides agree with TRBD2. CDR3 size: 13 residues. Germline V gene data show CDR1 as DFQATT and CDR2 as SNEGSKA (reference sequence). Germline trimming cut 6 bases from V and 4 bases from J; bases unmatched to any gene: 2. The CDR3 spells CSAGLAGVETQYF. The CDR3 DNA reads as TGCAGTGCAGGACTAGCGGGAGTAGAGACCCAGTACTTC.

This clonotype was recorded at least ten times. The chain links TRBV11-3 to TRBJ2-2, with D unresolved. Germline assignment: CDR1 SGHNT and CDR2 YENEEA. Between the trimmed V and J ends, which lost 1 base and 5 bases, there was a span of 5 bases. This CDR3 contains 13 residues. DNA of the CDR3: TGTGCCAGCAGCTTAGCGGTTACCGGGGAGCTGTTTTTT. Translated: CASSLAVTGELFF.

The chain joins TRBV7-9 to TRBJ1-2; 7 positions match TRBD1. The CDR3 has 14 residues. Germline V gene lookup returns CDR1 SEHNR and CDR2 FQNEAQ (reference sequence). Trimming at V came to 3 bases and at J to 7 bases, leaving 8 bases not matched to a gene. CDR3 sequence: CASSFQQGFLGYTF. CDR3 in DNA: TGTGCCAGCAGCTTTCAACAGGGGTTTCTTGGCTACACCTTC.

The CDR3 bases are TGTGCCAGCAGCCAGAGCGGGGGGGCTGGAAATGAGCAGTTCTTC. Translated, it gives CASSQSGGAGNEQFF. The V gene is TRBV27, the J gene TRBJ2-1; 10 bases fit TRBD2. The V and J ends lost 6 bases and 7 bases, in that order; junction bases with no gene match: 9. This CDR3 is built from 15 residues. Looked up from germline, CDR1 is MNHEY and CDR2 is SMNVEV (reference sequence).

The chain joins TRBV5-1 to TRBJ2-4; 7 bases map to TRBD1. The ends lost 0 bases at V and 13 bases at J; junction bases unmatched: 7. In germline, CDR1 is SGHRS, CDR2 YFSETQ. The CDR3 is 13 residues long. DNA of the CDR3: TGCGCCAGCAGCTTGGCTCCAGGGGGTGTGCAGTACTTC. It translates to CASSLAPGGVQYF.

This clonotype was counted between two and nine times. The V and J genes are TRBV6-1 and TRBJ2-5; 8 bases agree with TRBD1. This CDR3 has 13 residues. CDR1 and CDR2 (germline): MNHNS, SASEGT. J was trimmed by 4 bases and V by 4 bases; bases with no gene match: 2. CDR3 in amino acids: CASSGTGLETQYF. CDR3 DNA sequence: TGTGCCAGCAGTGGGACAGGGCTAGAGACCCAGTACTTC.

J is TRBJ2-4 and V is TRBV21-1. With the DNA end fitting TRBJ2-7 better, the J assignment may be wrong. TRBV21-1 is described as a pseudogene. The CDR3 sequence is 14 residues long. The CDR3 sequence is CASSKGDDGYEQYF. Written as DNA, the CDR3 is TGTGCCAGCAGCAAAGGAGACGACGGATACGAGCAGTACTTC.

This chain links TRBV5-1 with TRBJ2-5; no definite D call. This CDR3 is built from 16 residues. Germline CDR1 and CDR2: SGHRS and YFSETQ. The germline V and J ends were trimmed by 1 base and 0 bases, with 13 bases remaining between them. The CDR3 loop is CASSLSFVPNQETQYF. The CDR3 DNA sequence: TGCGCCAGCAGCTTGTCGTTCGTCCCCAACCAAGAGACCCAGTACTTC.

The chain employs TRBV6-5 and TRBJ1-5; perhaps TRBD1 as D (5 bases). CDR3 size: 15 residues. The V end was cut by 5 bases, the J end by 4 bases, with 15 bases between. CDR1 is MNHEY, CDR2 SVGAGI, per germline. The CDR3 DNA reads as TGTGCCAGCAGTCCCGTCGGGGGAGGGAATCAGCCCCAGCATTTT. Translated: CASSPVGGGNQPQHF.

V and J are TRBV20-1 and TRBJ2-7, with D perhaps TRBD2 (6 bases). The germline gives CDR1 DFQATT, CDR2 SNEGSKA (reference sequence). V was clipped by 1 base and J by 2 bases, with 9 bases between them. CDR3 size: 13 residues. The CDR3 reads CSARAPGAYEQYF. CDR3 nucleotides: TGCAGTGCTAGAGCTCCGGGAGCCTACGAGCAGTACTTC.

This clonotype has just a few counts. V and J are TRBV7-9 and TRBJ1-2, with D perhaps TRBD1 (5 bases). Germline-derived CDR1 and CDR2 are SEHNR and FQNEAQ (reference sequence). The CDR3 is 17 amino acids. The V end was cut by 1 base, the J end by 1 base, with 16 bases between. CDR3 residues: CASSLVGEGILNYGYTF. The CDR3 DNA reads TGTGCCAGCAGCTTAGTAGGGGAAGGAATTCTTAACTATGGCTACACCTTC.

The rearrangement joins TRBV6-5 to TRBJ2-5; no firm D call. Germline-derived CDR1 and CDR2 are MNHEY and SVGAGI. Trimming pared 6 bases from V and 1 base from J, leaving 9 bases between. The CDR3 sequence is 13 residues long. As DNA, the CDR3 is TGTGCCAGCAGACGAGCGTTCCAAGAGACCCAGTACTTC. This gives the protein CASRRAFQETQYF.

The chain joins TRBV4-3 to TRBJ2-1, with TRBD1 identical over 7 bases. The J call may be incorrect, as the DNA end agrees better with TRBJ2-7. From germline, CDR1 is LGHNA and CDR2 YSLEER. The CDR3 is 15 residues long. CDR3 sequence: CASSLATGIGYEQYF. CDR3 nucleotides: TGCGCCAGCAGCTTGGCGACAGGGATCGGCTACGAGCAGTACTTC.

The CDR3 nucleotides read TGTGCCAGCAGCTATCCGGGACGAAACACCGGGGAGCTGTTTTTT. Protein product: CASSYPGRNTGELFF. This chain uses TRBV7-2 with TRBJ2-2; D is perhaps TRBD1 or TRBD2 (5 bases each). V shed 4 bases and J shed 2 bases, with 11 bases lying between them. The germline V gene encodes CDR1 SGHTA and CDR2 FQGNSA. The CDR3 loop spans 15 amino acids.

This clonotype has just a few counts. The chain combines TRBV9 with TRBJ1-2; tentatively, D is TRBD1 (5 bases). CDR3 size: 12 residues. The germline V and J ends were trimmed by 6 bases and 3 bases, with 9 bases remaining between them. Per the germline V gene, CDR1 is SGDLS and CDR2 is YYNGEE. CDR3 DNA sequence: TGTGCCAGCACGGGGACTCACTATGGCTACACCTTC. Translation gives CASTGTHYGYTF.

The rearrangement links TRBV12-3 or TRBV12-4 to TRBJ1-2; tentative D call: TRBD1 (6 bases). Trimming stripped 6 bases from V and 1 base from J, with 18 bases between. The CDR3 runs 16 residues. The CDR3 sequence is CASSPSGGQLNYGYTF. CDR3 coding DNA: TGTGCCAGCAGCCCCTCGGGAGGACAGCTTAACTATGGCTACACCTTC.

The rearrangement uses TRBV21-1 and TRBJ2-1. TRBV21-1 is a pseudogene. The CDR3 is 12 amino acids. This chain's CDR3 is CASSKSVSAQFF. The DNA of the CDR3 is TGTGCCAGCAGCAAATCAGTCTCTGCGCAGTTCTTC.

The chain recombines TRBV7-9 with TRBJ1-1; no firm D call. With 1 base removed from V and 10 bases from J, the gap between germline ends came to 7 bases. CDR1 and CDR2 (germline): SEHNR, FQNEAQ (reference sequence). The CDR3 runs 11 residues. CDR3 sequence (DNA): TGTGCCAGCAGCTTAGGGGAGAGAGCTTTCTTT. Translation gives CASSLGERAFF.

The chain is built from TRBV11-3 and TRBJ2-7; D uncertain. Per germline, CDR1 SGHNT and CDR2 YENEEA. With 3 bases removed from V and 5 bases from J, the gap between germline ends came to 8 bases. CDR3 length equals 12 residues. CDR3 protein: CASSFGSDEQYF. The CDR3 DNA reads as TGTGCCAGCAGCTTTGGGTCTGACGAGCAGTACTTC.

The J gene is TRBJ1-6, the V gene TRBV4-2, with D maybe TRBD1 (6 bases). CDR1 LGHNA and CDR2 YNFKEQ come from the germline V gene. The CDR3 is 15 residues long. V lost 4 bases and J 10 bases, leaving 17 bases between the germline ends. The CDR3 DNA follows: TGTGCCAGCAGCCCCGGCGTACAGGGCGGGTCACCCCTCCACTTT. It is translated as CASSPGVQGGSPLHF.

The rearrangement links TRBV20-1 to TRBJ2-7, with D uncertain. The CDR3 has 13 amino acids. Trimming took off 8 bases at V and 6 bases at J, with 20 bases between the two ends. The germline gives CDR1 DFQATT, CDR2 SNEGSKA (reference sequence). The CDR3 coding sequence is TGCAGTCCACTCTCGACCAACGGCGGCGAGCAGTACTTC. It translates to CSPLSTNGGEQYF.

The V gene is TRBV4-1, the J gene TRBJ1-2; D gene unclear. The V and J ends lost 3 bases and 4 bases respectively, with 12 bases between them. Germline loops: CDR1 MGHRA, CDR2 YSYEKL. The CDR3 runs 14 residues. CDR3 protein: CASSQDRISYGYTF. The CDR3 DNA is TGCGCCAGCAGCCAGGACCGAATTTCCTATGGCTACACCTTC.

Remarks on this clonotype: The germline gene is not matched at one end of the junction; a read error may be the cause. V is TRBV6-2 or TRBV6-3 and J is TRBJ1-2, with D unclear. CDR3 length equals 13 residues. From germline, CDR1 is MNHEY and CDR2 SVGEGT. The CDR3 region is CAGSVVINYGYTF. CDR3 in DNA: TGTGCCGGCAGCGTGGTTATCAACTATGGCTACACCTTC.

V is TRBV10-2 and J is TRBJ1-2, with a tentative D call TRBD1 (5 bases). CDR3 length equals 11 residues. The germline V and J ends were trimmed by 2 bases and 9 bases, with 7 bases remaining between them. Germline values: CDR1 WSHSY, CDR2 SAAADI. The CDR3 coding sequence is TGCGCCAGCAGTGAGAAGGGGAGCTACACCTTC. This encodes CASSEKGSYTF.

This sequence joins TRBV7-9 and TRBJ2-7, with 7 bases that match TRBD1. Germline V gene sequence: CDR1 SEHNR, CDR2 FQNEAQ (reference sequence). V shed 4 bases and J 3 bases; nucleotides not matched to a gene: 9. The CDR3 consists of 15 residues. Here the CDR3 reads CASSSPRTGFYEQYF. Written as DNA, the CDR3 is TGTGCCAGCAGCTCACCACGGACAGGCTTCTACGAGCAGTACTTC.

The V and J genes are TRBV4-1 and TRBJ2-5, with a possible D match to TRBD2 (6 bases). This CDR3 contains 14 residues. CDR1 and CDR2 (germline): MGHRA, YSYEKL. V was trimmed by 4 bases and J by 5 bases, leaving 14 bases between them. CDR3 amino acids: CASSLIGGGETQYF. For the CDR3, the DNA is TGCGCCAGCAGCCTCATCGGGGGTGGGGAGACCCAGTACTTC.

This clonotype was seen more than once but under ten times. V usage is TRBV4-1 and J usage is TRBJ2-7, with D possibly TRBD2 on 6 matching bases. Germline CDR1 MGHRA, CDR2 YSYEKL. V lost 1 base and J lost 3, with 13 bases in between. This CDR3 has 15 amino acids. The CDR3 sequence is CASSQVGGGVYEQYF. CDR3 sequence (DNA): TGCGCCAGCAGCCAAGTTGGAGGCGGGGTCTACGAGCAGTACTTC.

The J gene is TRBJ2-5, the V gene TRBV6-2 or TRBV6-3, with D perhaps matching TRBD2 (5 bases). Germline lookup yields CDR1 MNHEY and CDR2 SVGEGT. The V and J ends lost 5 bases and 5 bases respectively, with 15 bases between them. This CDR3 comprises 14 residues. CDR3 in amino acids: CASSHRTEWETQYF. For the CDR3, the DNA is TGTGCCAGCAGTCATCGGACTGAGTGGGAGACCCAGTACTTC.

The chain has TRBV27 and TRBJ1-5; weak D call: TRBD1 (5 bases). V dropped 5 bases and J dropped 7 bases, with 15 bases sitting between them. The CDR3 contains 14 residues. Germline V gene lookup returns CDR1 MNHEY and CDR2 SMNVEV (reference sequence). The DNA of the CDR3 is TGTGCCAGCAGTCCCGGGACGAGGTCCCAGCCCCAGCATTTT. Its translation is CASSPGTRSQPQHF.

V and J are TRBV29-1 and TRBJ1-1, with D uncertain. This CDR3 has 13 residues. V gave up 7 bases and J gave up 3 bases, with 15 bases separating them. Germline V CDR1 and CDR2: SQVTM, ANQGSEA. In nucleotides, the CDR3 is TGCAGCGGCCGAGTAGGTCGGGACACTGAAGCTTTCTTT. Its translation is CSGRVGRDTEAFF.